The clone carrying this T cell receptor (beta chain) has just one count. Its specificity is unknown. The data were taken from a study of T cells in Graves' hyperthyroidism and ophthalmopathy. Overall study context: Pretreatment peripheral blood was obtained at initial diagnosis.

Template material for amplifying TCR beta CDR3 regions consisted of RNA transcripts. First-round RT-PCR targeting the TCR CDR3 was performed with the HTBI primer set. TCRdb used MiXCR to reprocess the multiplex PCR reads, holding one entry per CDR3 protein. This table has hundreds of thousands of distinct CDR3 sequences, around 21% appearing once. Reasons for excluding patients were uncontrolled infection, other autoimmune disease, pregnancy or lactation. PBMCs stemmed from approximately 10 ml fresh peripheral blood. Germline V gene sequence: CDR1 LGHNA, CDR2 YNFKEQ. This CDR3 has 16 amino acids. Germline trimming cut 4 bases from V and 3 bases from J; bases unmatched to any gene: 10. Findings and caveats of the study: Blood held most thyroid clonotypes expanded above 0.001 frequency.

The clonotype comes from a man aged 25 to 40 with Graves' ophthalmopathy. The chain employs TRBV4-2 and TRBJ2-3; 7 bases are a match to TRBD1. What was sequenced was blood. The CDR3 reads CASSPKAGGLTDTQYF. In nucleotides, the CDR3 is TGTGCCAGCAGCCCCAAGGCAGGGGGTTTGACAGATACGCAGTATTTT.